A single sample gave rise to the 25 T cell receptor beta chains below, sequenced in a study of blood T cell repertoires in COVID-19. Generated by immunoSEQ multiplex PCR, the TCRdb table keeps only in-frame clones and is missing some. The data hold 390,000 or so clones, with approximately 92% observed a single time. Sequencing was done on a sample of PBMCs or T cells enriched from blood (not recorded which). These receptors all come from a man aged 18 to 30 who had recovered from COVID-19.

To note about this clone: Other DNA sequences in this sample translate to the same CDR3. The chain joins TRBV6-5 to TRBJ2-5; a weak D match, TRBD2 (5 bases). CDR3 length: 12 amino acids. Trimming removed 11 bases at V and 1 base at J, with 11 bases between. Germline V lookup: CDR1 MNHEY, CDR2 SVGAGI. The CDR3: CASRRGQETQYF. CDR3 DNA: TGTGCCTCACGCCGGGGCCAAGAGACCCAGTACTTC.

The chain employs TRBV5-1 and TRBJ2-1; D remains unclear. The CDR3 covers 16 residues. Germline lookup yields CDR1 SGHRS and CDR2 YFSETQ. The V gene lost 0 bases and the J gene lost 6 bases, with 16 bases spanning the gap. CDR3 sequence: CASSLVGRVSRNEQFF. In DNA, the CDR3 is TGCGCCAGCAGCTTGGTCGGCCGGGTATCTCGCAATGAGCAGTTCTTC.

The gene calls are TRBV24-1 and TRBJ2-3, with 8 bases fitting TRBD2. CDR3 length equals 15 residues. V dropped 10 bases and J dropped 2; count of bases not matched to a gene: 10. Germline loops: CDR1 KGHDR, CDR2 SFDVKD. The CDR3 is CATAPAGGNTDTQYF. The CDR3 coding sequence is TGTGCCACAGCCCCGGCGGGGGGCAACACAGATACGCAGTATTTT.

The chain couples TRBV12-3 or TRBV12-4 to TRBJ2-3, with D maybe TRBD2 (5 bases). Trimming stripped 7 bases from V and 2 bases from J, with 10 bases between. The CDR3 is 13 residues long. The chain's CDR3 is CASNPGSTDTQYF. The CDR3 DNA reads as TGTGCCAGCAATCCGGGGTCCACAGATACGCAGTATTTT.

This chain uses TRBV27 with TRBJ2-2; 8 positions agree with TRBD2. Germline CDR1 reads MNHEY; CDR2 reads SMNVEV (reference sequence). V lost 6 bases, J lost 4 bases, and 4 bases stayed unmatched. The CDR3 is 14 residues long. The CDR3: CASSNGRATGELFF. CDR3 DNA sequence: TGTGCCAGCAGCAACGGGAGGGCCACCGGGGAGCTGTTTTTT.

CDR3 amino acids: CASSEIGYSNQPQHF. DNA for the CDR3: TGTGCCAGCAGTGAGATCGGTTATAGCAATCAGCCCCAGCATTTT. J is TRBJ1-5 and V is TRBV6-1; no reliable D call. Looked up from germline, CDR1 is MNHNS and CDR2 is SASEGT. The germline V and J ends were trimmed by 3 bases and 0 bases, with 9 bases remaining between them. This CDR3 is 15 amino acids long.

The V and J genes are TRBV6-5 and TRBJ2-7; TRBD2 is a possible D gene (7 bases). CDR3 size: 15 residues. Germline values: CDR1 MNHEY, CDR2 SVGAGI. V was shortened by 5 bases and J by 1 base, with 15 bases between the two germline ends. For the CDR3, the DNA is TGTGCCAGCAGTCCACGGGGGGCCGGGTCCTACGAGCAGTACTTC. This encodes CASSPRGAGSYEQYF.

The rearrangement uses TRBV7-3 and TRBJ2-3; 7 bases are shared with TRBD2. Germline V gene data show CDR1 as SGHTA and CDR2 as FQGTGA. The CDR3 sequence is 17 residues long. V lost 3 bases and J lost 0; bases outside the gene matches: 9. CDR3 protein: CASSLVPSGFSTDTQYF. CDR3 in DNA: TGTGCCAGCAGCTTGGTGCCTAGCGGCTTCAGCACAGATACGCAGTATTTT.

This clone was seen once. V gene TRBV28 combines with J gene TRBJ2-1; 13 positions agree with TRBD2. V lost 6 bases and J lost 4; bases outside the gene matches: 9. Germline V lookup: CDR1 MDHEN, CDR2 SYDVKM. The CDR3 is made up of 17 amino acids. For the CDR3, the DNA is TGTGCCAGCAGCTGGACTAGCGGGAGTAGAAGGTACAATGAGCAGTTCTTC. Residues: CASSWTSGSRRYNEQFF. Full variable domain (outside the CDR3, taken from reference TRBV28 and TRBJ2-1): DVKVTQSSRYLVKRTGEKVFLECVQDMDHENMFWYRQDPGLGLRLIYFSYDVKMKEKGDIPEGYSVSREKKERFSLILESASTNQTSMYLCASSWTSGSRRYNEQFFGPGTRLTVL.

Here the CDR3 DNA reads TGTGCCAGCAGGGACATTTACAATGAGCAGTTCTTC. Translation: CASRDIYNEQFF. The gene calls are TRBV3-1 (or the pseudogene TRBV3-2) and TRBJ2-1; TRBD1 is a possible D gene (5 bases). This CDR3 has 12 residues. The ends were cut back, 6 bases at V and 4 bases at J, with 7 bases in the middle. Germline-derived CDR1 and CDR2 are LGHDT and YNNKEL (reference sequence).

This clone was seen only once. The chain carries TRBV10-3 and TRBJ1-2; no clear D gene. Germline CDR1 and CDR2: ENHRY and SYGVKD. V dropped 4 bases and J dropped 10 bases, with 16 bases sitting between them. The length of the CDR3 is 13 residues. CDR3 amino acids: CAISGVGREDYTF. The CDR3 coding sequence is TGTGCCATCAGTGGGGTAGGTCGGGAAGACTACACCTTC.

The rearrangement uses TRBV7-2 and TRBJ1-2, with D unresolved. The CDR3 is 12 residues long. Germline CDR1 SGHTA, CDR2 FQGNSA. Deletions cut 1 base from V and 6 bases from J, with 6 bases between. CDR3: CASSLVGHGYTF. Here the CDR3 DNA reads TGTGCCAGCAGCTTAGTGGGCCATGGCTACACCTTC.

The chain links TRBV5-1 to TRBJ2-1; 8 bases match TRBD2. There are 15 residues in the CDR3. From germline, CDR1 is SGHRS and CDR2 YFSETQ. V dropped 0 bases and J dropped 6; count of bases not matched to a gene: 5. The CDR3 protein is CASSLAASGFNEQFF. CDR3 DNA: TGCGCCAGCAGCTTGGCGGCTAGCGGGTTCAATGAGCAGTTCTTC.

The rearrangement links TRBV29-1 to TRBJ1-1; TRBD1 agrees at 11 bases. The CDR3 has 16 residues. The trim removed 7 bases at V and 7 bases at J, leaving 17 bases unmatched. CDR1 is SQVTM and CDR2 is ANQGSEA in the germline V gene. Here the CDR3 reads CSASTGTGGIGVEAFF. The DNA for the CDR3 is TGCAGCGCGTCTACCGGGACAGGGGGGATAGGTGTTGAAGCTTTCTTT. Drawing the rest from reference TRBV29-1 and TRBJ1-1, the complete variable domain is SAVISQKPSRDICQRGTSLTIQCQVDSQVTMMFWYRQQPGQSLTLIATANQGSEATYESGFVIDKFPISRPNLTFSTLTVSNMSPEDSSIYLCSASTGTGGIGVEAFFGQGTRLTVV.

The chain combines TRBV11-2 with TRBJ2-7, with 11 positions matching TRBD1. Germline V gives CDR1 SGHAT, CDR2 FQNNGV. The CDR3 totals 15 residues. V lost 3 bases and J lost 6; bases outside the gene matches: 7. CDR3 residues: CASSLSGQGAFEQYF. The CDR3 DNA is TGTGCCAGCAGCTTGTCCGGACAGGGGGCGTTCGAGCAGTACTTC.

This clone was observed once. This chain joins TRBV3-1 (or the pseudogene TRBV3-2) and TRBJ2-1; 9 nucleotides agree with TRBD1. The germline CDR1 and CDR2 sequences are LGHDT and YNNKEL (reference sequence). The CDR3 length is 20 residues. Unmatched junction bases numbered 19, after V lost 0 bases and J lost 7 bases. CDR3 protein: CASSQDLMDFPGQGLNEQFF. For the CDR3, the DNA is TGTGCCAGCAGCCAAGATCTTATGGATTTCCCGGGACAGGGCTTGAATGAGCAGTTCTTC.

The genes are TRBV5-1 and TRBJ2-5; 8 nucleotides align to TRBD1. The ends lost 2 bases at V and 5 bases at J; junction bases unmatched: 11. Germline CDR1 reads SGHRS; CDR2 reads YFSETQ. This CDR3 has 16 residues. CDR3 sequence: CASSFGPGGAGETQYF. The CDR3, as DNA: TGCGCCAGCAGCTTTGGCCCAGGGGGCGCGGGGGAGACCCAGTACTTC.

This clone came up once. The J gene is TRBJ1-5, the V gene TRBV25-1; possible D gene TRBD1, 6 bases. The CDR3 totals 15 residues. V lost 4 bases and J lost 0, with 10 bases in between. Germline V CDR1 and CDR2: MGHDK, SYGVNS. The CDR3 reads CASSGIGGSNQPQHF. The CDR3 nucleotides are TGTGCCAGCAGTGGCATAGGGGGTAGCAATCAGCCCCAGCATTTT. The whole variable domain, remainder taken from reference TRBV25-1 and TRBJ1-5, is EADIYQTPRYLVIGTGKKITLECSQTMGHDKMYWYQQDPGMELHLIHYSYGVNSTEKGDLSSESTVSRIRTEHFPLTLESARPSHTSQYLCASSGIGGSNQPQHFGDGTRLSIL.

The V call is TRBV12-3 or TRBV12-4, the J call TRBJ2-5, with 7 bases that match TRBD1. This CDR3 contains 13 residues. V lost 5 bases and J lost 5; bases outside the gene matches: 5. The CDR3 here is CASSGTGVETQYF. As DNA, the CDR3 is TGTGCCAGCAGTGGAACAGGGGTGGAGACCCAGTACTTC.

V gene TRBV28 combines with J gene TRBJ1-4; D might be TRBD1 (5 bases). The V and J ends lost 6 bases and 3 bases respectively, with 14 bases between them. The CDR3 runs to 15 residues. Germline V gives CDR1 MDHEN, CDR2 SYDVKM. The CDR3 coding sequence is TGTGCCAGCAGGGCCGGGGGGGGAGCTAATGAAAAACTGTTTTTT. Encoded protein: CASRAGGGANEKLFF.

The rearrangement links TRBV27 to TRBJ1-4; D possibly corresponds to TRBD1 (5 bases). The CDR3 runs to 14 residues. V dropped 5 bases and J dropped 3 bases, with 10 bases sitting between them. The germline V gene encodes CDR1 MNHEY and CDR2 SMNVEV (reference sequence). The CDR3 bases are TGTGCCAGCAGTAACACAGGCTCTAATGAAAAACTGTTTTTT. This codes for CASSNTGSNEKLFF.

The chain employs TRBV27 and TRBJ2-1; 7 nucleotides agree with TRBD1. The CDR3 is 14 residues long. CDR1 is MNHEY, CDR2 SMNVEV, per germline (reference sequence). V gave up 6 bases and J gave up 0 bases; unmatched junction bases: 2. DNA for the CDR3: TGTGCCAGCAGAGGGGGCAGCTCCTACAATGAGCAGTTCTTC. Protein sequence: CASRGGSSYNEQFF.

The CDR3 loop is CASSGQGSYEQYF. DNA of the CDR3: TGTGCCAGCAGCGGACAGGGATCCTACGAGCAGTACTTC. The chain combines TRBV7-6 with TRBJ2-7; 8 nucleotides line up with TRBD1. The CDR3 has 13 amino acids. V dropped 5 bases and J dropped 1; count of bases not matched to a gene: 1. CDR1 and CDR2 (germline): SGHVS, FNYEAQ. Full variable domain (outside the CDR3, taken from reference TRBV7-6 and TRBJ2-7): GAGVSQSPRYKVTKRGQDVALRCDPISGHVSLYWYRQALGQGPEFLTYFNYEAQQDKSGLPNDRFSAERPEGSISTLTIQRTEQRDSAMYRCASSGQGSYEQYFGPGTRLTVT.

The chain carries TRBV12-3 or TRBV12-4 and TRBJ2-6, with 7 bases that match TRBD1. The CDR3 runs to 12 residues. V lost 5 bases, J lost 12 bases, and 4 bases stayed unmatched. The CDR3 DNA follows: TGTGCCAGCAGTGACAGGGCCCGCGTCCTGACTTTC. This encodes CASSDRARVLTF.

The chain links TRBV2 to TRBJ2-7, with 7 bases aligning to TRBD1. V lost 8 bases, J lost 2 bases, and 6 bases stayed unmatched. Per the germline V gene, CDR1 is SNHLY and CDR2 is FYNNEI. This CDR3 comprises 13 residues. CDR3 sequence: CASQTGSTYEQYF. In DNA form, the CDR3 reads TGTGCCAGCCAGACAGGGTCCACCTACGAGCAGTACTTC.